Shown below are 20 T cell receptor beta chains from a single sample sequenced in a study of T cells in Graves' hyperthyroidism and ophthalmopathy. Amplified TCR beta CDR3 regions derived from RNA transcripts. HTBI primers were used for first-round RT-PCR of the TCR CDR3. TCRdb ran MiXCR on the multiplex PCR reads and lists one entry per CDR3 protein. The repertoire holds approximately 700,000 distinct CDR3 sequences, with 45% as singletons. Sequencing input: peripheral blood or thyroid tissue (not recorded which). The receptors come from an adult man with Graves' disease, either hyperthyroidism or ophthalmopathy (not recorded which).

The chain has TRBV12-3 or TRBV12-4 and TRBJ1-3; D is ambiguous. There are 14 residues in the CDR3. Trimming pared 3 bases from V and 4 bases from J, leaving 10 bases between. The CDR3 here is CASSFPTWGNTIYF. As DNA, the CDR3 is TGTGCCAGCAGTTTTCCCACCTGGGGAAACACCATATATTTT.

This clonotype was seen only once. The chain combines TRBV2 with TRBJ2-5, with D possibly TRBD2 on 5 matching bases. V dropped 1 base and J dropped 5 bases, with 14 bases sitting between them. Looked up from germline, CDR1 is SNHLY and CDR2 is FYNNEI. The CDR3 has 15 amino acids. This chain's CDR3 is CASSEETGRGETQYF. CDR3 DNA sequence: TGTGCCAGCAGTGAAGAGACGGGCAGAGGGGAGACCCAGTACTTC.

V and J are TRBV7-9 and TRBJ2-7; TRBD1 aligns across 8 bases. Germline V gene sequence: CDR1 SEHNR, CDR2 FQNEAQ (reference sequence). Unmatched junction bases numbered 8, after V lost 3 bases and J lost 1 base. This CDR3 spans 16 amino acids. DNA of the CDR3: TGTGCCAGCAGCTTCCGGGACAGGACCTCGTCCTACGAGCAGTACTTC. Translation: CASSFRDRTSSYEQYF.

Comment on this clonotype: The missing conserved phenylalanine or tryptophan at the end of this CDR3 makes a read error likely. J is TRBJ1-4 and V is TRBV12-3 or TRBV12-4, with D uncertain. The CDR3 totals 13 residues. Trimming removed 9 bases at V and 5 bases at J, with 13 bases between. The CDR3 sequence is CASWTRQNEKLFL. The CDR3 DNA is TGTGCCAGTTGGACTCGGCAGAATGAAAAACTGTTTCTT.

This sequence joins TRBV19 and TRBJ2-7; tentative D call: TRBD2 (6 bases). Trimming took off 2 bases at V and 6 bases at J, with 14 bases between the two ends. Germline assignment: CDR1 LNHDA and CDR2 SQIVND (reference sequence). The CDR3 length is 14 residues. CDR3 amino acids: CASSIRDSRFEQYF. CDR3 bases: TGTGCCAGTAGTATACGGGACTCGCGTTTCGAGCAGTACTTC.

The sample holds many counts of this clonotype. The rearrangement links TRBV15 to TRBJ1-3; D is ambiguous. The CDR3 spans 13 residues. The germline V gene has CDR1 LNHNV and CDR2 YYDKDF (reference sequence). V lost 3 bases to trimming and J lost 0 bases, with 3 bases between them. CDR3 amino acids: CATSRSSGNTIYF. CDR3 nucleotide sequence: TGTGCCACCAGCAGGAGCTCTGGAAACACCATATATTTT.

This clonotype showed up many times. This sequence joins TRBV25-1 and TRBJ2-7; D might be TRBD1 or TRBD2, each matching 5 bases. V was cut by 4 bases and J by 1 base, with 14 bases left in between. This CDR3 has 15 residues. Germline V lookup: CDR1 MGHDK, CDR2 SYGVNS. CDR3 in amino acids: CASSAGAQWSYEQYF. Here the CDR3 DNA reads TGTGCCAGCAGTGCCGGGGCCCAGTGGTCCTACGAGCAGTACTTC.

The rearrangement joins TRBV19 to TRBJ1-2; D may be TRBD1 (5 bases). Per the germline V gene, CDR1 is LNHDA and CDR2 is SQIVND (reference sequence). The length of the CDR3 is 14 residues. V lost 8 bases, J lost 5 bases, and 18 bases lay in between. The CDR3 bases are TGTGCCAGTGTAGTCCGGGGGACCGATTATGGCTACACCTTC. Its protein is CASVVRGTDYGYTF.

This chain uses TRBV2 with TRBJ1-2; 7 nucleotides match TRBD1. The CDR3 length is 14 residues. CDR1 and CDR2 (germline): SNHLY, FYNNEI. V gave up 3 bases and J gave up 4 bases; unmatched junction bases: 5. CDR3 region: CASSEAQGVYGYTF. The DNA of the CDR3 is TGTGCCAGCAGTGAGGCGCAGGGGGTCTATGGCTACACCTTC.

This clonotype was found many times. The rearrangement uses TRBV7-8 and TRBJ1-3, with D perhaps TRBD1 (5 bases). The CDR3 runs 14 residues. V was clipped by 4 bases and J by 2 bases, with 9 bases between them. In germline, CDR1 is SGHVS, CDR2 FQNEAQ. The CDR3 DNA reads TGTGCCAGCAGCTCCTCAGGGACTGGAAACACCATATATTTT. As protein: CASSSSGTGNTIYF.

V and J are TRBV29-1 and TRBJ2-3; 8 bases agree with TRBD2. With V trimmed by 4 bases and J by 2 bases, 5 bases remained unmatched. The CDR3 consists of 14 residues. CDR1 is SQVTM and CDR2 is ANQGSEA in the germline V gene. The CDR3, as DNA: TGCAGCGTTGGGGCTAGCGGGTTCACAGATACGCAGTATTTT. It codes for CSVGASGFTDTQYF.

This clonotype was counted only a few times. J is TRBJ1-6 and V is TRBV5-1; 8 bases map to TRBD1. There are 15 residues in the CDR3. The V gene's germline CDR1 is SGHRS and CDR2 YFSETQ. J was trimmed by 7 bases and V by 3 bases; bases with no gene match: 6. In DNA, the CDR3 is TGCGCCAGCAGCTATACGGACAGGGTGAATTCACCCCTCCACTTT. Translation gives CASSYTDRVNSPLHF.

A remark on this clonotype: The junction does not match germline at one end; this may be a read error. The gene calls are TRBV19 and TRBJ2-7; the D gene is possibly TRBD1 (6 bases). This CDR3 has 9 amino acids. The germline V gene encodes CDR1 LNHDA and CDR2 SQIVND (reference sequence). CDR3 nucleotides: TGTGCCTGGGGGCCCCCTCTTCACTTC. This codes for CAWGPPLHF.

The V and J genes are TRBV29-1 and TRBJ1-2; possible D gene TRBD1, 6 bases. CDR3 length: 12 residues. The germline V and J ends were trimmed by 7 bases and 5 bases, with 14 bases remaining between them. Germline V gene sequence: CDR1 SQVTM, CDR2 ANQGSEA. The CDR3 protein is CSDRGTSYGYTF. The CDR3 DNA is TGCAGCGACCGCGGGACATCGTATGGCTACACCTTC.

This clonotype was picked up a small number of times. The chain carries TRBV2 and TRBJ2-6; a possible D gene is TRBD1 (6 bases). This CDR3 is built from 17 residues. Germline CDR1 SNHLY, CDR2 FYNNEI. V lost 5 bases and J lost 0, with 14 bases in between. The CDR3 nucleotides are TGTGCCAGCAGTTATGGGGGCCAGCACTCTGGGGCCAACGTCCTGACTTTC. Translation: CASSYGGQHSGANVLTF. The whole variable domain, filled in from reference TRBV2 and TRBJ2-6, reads EPEVTQTPSHQVTQMGQEVILRCVPISNHLYFYWYRQILGQKVEFLVSFYNNEISEKSEIFDDQFSVERPDGSNFTLKIRSTKLEDSAMYFCASSYGGQHSGANVLTFGAGSRLTVL.

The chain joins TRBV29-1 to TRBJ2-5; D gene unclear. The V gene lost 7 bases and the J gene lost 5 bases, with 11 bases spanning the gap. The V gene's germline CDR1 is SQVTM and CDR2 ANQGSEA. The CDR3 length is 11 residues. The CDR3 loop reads CSGDLEETQYF. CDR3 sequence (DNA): TGCAGCGGGGATCTCGAGGAGACCCAGTACTTC.

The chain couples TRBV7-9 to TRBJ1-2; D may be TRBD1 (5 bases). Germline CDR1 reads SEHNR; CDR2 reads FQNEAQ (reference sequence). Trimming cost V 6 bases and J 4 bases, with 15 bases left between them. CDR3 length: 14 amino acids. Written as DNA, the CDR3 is TGTGCCAGCAGTTCGCCGAGGGGTGGCTATGGCTACACCTTC. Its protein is CASSSPRGGYGYTF.

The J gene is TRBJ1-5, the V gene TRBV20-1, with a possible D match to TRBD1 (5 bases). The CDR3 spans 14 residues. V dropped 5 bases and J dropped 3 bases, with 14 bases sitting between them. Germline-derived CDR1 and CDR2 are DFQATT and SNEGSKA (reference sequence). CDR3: CSAPPGQNNQPQHF. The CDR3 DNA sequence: TGCAGTGCTCCCCCGGGGCAGAACAATCAGCCCCAGCATTTT.

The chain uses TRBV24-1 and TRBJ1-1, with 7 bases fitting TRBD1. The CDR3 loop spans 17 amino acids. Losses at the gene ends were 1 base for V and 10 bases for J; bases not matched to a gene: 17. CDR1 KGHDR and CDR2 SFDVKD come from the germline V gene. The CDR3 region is CATSDFRDSKFRKGAFF. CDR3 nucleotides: TGTGCCACCAGTGATTTCCGGGACAGTAAATTTAGAAAAGGAGCTTTCTTT.

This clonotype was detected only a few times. The CDR3 region is CARMDRGLTEAFF. The CDR3 bases are TGTGCCAGAATGGACAGGGGGCTCACTGAAGCTTTCTTT. The rearrangement uses TRBV2 and TRBJ1-1; 11 positions agree with TRBD1. Trimming cost V 9 bases and J 4 bases; bases outside gene matches: 4. Germline V CDR1 and CDR2: SNHLY, FYNNEI. The CDR3 has 13 residues.